These 6 T cell receptor beta chains were all obtained from the same sample, sequenced in a study of blood T cell repertoires in COVID-19. Assay: immunoSEQ multiplex PCR; the TCRdb copy retains only in-frame clones and omits some. Of 200,000 or so clones in the sample, around 84% were seen once. What was sequenced was peripheral blood. The receptors were gathered from a man in his forties or fifties who had recovered from COVID-19.

This chain links TRBV19 with TRBJ1-1, with D possibly TRBD1 on 5 matching bases. Deletions cut 4 bases from V and 8 bases from J, with 14 bases between. The CDR3 is 13 residues long. Germline V gene data show CDR1 as LNHDA and CDR2 as SQIVND (reference sequence). The DNA for the CDR3 is TGTGCCAGTAGTACTCGGTCAGGGAAGGAAGCTTTCTTT. Amino acids: CASSTRSGKEAFF.

The chain uses TRBV30 and TRBJ2-2, with TRBD1 matching 7 bases. CDR3 size: 14 residues. V was clipped by 4 bases and J by 6 bases; unmatched bases: 8. Germline V lookup: CDR1 GTSNPN, CDR2 SVGIG (reference sequence). In nucleotides, the CDR3 is TGTGCCTGGAAGGAGACAGGGTGGTCCGGGGAGCTGTTTTTT. Translating gives CAWKETGWSGELFF. The full variable domain, its missing parts supplied by reference TRBV30 and TRBJ2-2, is SQTIHQWPATLVQPVGSPLSLECTVEGTSNPNLYWYRQAAGRGLQLLFYSVGIGQISSEVPQNLSASRPQDRQFILSSKKLLLSDSGFYLCAWKETGWSGELFFGEGSRLTVL.

In regard to this clone: The junction departs from germline at one end; a sequencing error may be responsible. The gene calls are TRBV28 and TRBJ2-5, with D possibly being TRBD1 (6 bases). CDR3 length equals 13 residues. CDR1 is MDHEN and CDR2 is SYDVKM in the germline V gene. As DNA, the CDR3 is TGTGCCAGCAGTTTCCGAACGGGACAACAACTTCACTTC. It yields the protein CASSFRTGQQLHF.

V and J are TRBV7-9 and TRBJ1-3; D is uncertain. Germline-derived CDR1 and CDR2 are SEHNR and FQNEAQ (reference sequence). This CDR3 region has 14 residues. V gave up 1 base and J gave up 6 bases, with 10 bases separating them. The CDR3: CASSLGRQENTIYF. For the CDR3, the DNA is TGTGCCAGCAGCTTAGGTCGGCAGGAAAACACCATATATTTT.

The chain is built from TRBV27 and TRBJ2-2, with D perhaps TRBD1 (5 bases). CDR1 is MNHEY, CDR2 SMNVEV, per germline (reference sequence). Deletions cut 2 bases from V and 4 bases from J, with 14 bases between. The CDR3 has 16 amino acids. The CDR3 sequence: CASSLIPQGGTGELFF. The CDR3 DNA sequence: TGTGCCAGCAGTTTAATACCCCAGGGTGGCACCGGGGAGCTGTTTTTT.

The chain is built from TRBV30 and TRBJ1-1; D is perhaps TRBD1 (6 bases). This CDR3 region has 13 residues. The germline V gene has CDR1 GTSNPN and CDR2 SVGIG (reference sequence). Between the trimmed V and J ends, which lost 5 bases and 7 bases, there was a span of 17 bases. CDR3 coding DNA: TGTGCCTGGGAACGACAGGCGGGGGGTGAAGCTTTCTTT. Its protein is CAWERQAGGEAFF.